In its sample, the clone carrying this TCR beta chain was seen once. Its antigen is still unknown. This record belongs to a study of cytomegalovirus exposure and HLA in healthy donors. Points from the study as a whole: For most TCR sequences rarity was the rule, although some public TCRs occurred in many donors.

Germline CDR1 MNHNS, CDR2 SASEGT. Trimming cost V 5 bases and J 4 bases; bases outside gene matches: 6. The CDR3 covers 14 residues. In the PCR, 60 Vbeta and 13 Jbeta primers were used. The method was immunoSEQ multiplex PCR; TCRdb's version includes in-frame clones alone and lacks a portion of them. The top ten hold roughly 1.4% of the sample, which has about 200,000 clones, 79% seen once. The TCR sequence derives from a girl aged 5 to 17 in good health and CMV-seropositive. The genes are TRBV6-1 and TRBJ1-2, with 8 bases identical to TRBD1. The sample was PBMCs. CDR3 nucleotide sequence: TGTGCCAGCAGTAGTGGACAGGGCGGCTATGGCTACACCTTC. This gives the protein CASSSGQGGYGYTF.